The T cell receptor (beta chain) described here comes from a study of regulatory T cells in long-lasting Graves disease (dated by TCRdb to the early 2020s). Turning to the overall study: Persistent Graves' disease meant more than 5 years of antithyroid drug treatment with TSH receptor autoantibodies that stayed positive. The study took place in China and was registered as a clinical trial. A total of about 35 samples underwent TCR sequencing, from 13 patients with persistent Graves' disease and some 20 patients with newly diagnosed Graves' disease. Patients with persistent Graves' disease were compared with patients with newly diagnosed Graves' disease using TCR sequencing and RNA sequencing of peripheral blood. In the clinical cohort, patients with persistent Graves' disease had used antithyroid drugs for an average of around 10 years. Study-wide findings and limitations: More public clonotypes were shared among persistent patients (about 2,800) than among newly diagnosed patients (approximately 1,000). The authors acknowledged the small sample size as a limitation that may reduce accuracy. Only the TCR beta chain was sequenced and analyzed. TRBV28, TRBJ1-2 and TRBJ2-5 were preferentially used in persistent disease, while TRBV20-1 and TRBJ2-1 were favored in newly diagnosed disease. Peripheral blood alone was examined, since thyroid tissue, which constituted the primary lesion, could not be accessed. Lower TCR Shannon entropy and fewer highly expanded clones were observed in persistent Graves' disease patients than in newly diagnosed patients, which suggested clonal expansion.

Library preparation was by multiplex PCR. These reads were obtained on an Illumina HiSeq 4000. TCR beta libraries were built with iRepertoire HTBI primers and Arm-PCR amplification of CDR3 regions. Before sequencing, the PCR products underwent gel purification. Under the source paper's analysis protocol: Gene usage analysis of CDR3 amino acid clonotypes used the approximately 62 TRBV and around 14 TRBJ segments found across samples. COPE and FqMerger were used to merge filtered high-quality paired reads into contigs. Contigs were aligned with BLAST to IMGT TRBV, TRBD and TRBJ reference genes, and CDR3 was defined per IMGT. Any clonotype with a frequency above 0.1% was counted as a highly expanded clone. Shannon entropy served as the measure of repertoire diversity, while the Gini coefficient captured V-J evenness. Public clonotypes were defined as clonotypes shared by more than one individual. The public reads were reprocessed in TCRdb via fastp at Q25 and MiXCR, keeping in-frame beta chains. For every CDR3 protein sequence, its rows merge into one entry that carries the most common genes and DNA. These V and J calls derive from TCRdb rather than the authors' analysis. This sample has around 450,000 distinct CDR3 sequences in its table, and 20% to 25% of those were observed once. In total, the top ten clones hold about 7% of the sample.

Taken with the paper, the label for time point translates to: persistent/refractory GD, antithyroid drugs over 5 years with positive TRAb. For both TCR sequencing and RNA sequencing, RNA was extracted from PBMCs using TRIzol. The diagnosis of Graves' disease was made according to American Thyroid Association guidelines. Recruitment of patients was carried out at an endocrinology department in Xi'an, China. From each patient, approximately 9.9 milliliters of peripheral blood was collected into an EDTA anticoagulant tube. Ficoll Paque Plus density gradient separation was used to isolate PBMCs, and no further T cell sorting was performed. RNA quality was checked with an Agilent 2100 Bioanalyzer and agarose gel, and concentration with a NanoDrop 2000. On this clonotype: What this receptor recognizes is not known. The record has no base qualities; no much larger clone is one base away.

The CDR3, cysteine through phenylalanine, is 12 amino acids long. The entry retains the CDR3 DNA only, 36 bases that are in frame from base 1. V is clipped by 4 bases and J by 5 bases, and the sequence between their germline boundaries is 9 bases long. In the germline V gene (reference sequence), CDR1 corresponds to LNHDA and CDR2 to SQIVND. The sequence links TRBV19 to TRBJ2-7, and the D gene may be TRBD1, 5 bases matching. This receptor was taken from a female donor with Graves disease. The source was peripheral blood mononuclear cells (PBMCs), collected when the disease was refractory, from a patient treated with antithyroid drugs. The sequenced DNA is TGTGCCAGTAGTAACAGGTTTCACGAGCAGTACTTC. The resulting protein is CASSNRFHEQYF.